These 28 T cell receptor beta chains were sequenced from one sample in a study of T cells in Graves' hyperthyroidism and ophthalmopathy. The TCR beta CDR3 regions underwent amplification using RNA transcripts as the source. During a first-round RT-PCR of the TCR CDR3, the HTBI primer set was used. TCRdb redid the calling of the multiplex PCR reads with MiXCR, one entry per CDR3 protein. The sample holds about 400,000 distinct CDR3 sequences; over 13% are singletons and the top ten take around 28%. The sequenced sample was blood. The receptors were sampled from a man aged 50-59 years with Graves' ophthalmopathy.

This sequence joins TRBV7-8 and TRBJ1-2, with D possibly matching TRBD1 (5 bases). The CDR3 length is 14 residues. Germline assignment: CDR1 SGHVS and CDR2 FQNEAQ. Trimming took 2 bases from V and 1 from J, leaving 8 bases between them. CDR3: CASSLQGLNYGYTF. CDR3 nucleotide sequence: TGTGCCAGCAGCTTACAGGGACTTAACTATGGCTACACCTTC.

This clonotype appeared once. The chain has TRBV20-1 and TRBJ2-5, with 9 bases identical to TRBD1. Germline assignment: CDR1 DFQATT and CDR2 SNEGSKA (reference sequence). CDR3 length: 14 residues. V gave up 6 bases and J gave up 3 bases; unmatched junction bases: 8. The CDR3 reads CSATGTGQEETQYF. As DNA, the CDR3 is TGCAGTGCCACCGGGACAGGGCAAGAAGAGACCCAGTACTTC.

This clonotype has a count of ten or more. The chain recombines TRBV27 with TRBJ2-7; possible D gene TRBD2, 6 bases. The V gene's germline CDR1 is MNHEY and CDR2 SMNVEV (reference sequence). The CDR3 has 15 residues. Deletions cut 1 base from V and 4 bases from J, with 14 bases between. The CDR3 sequence is CASSLYQGLIYEQYF. The DNA of the CDR3 is TGTGCCAGCAGTTTATATCAAGGACTAATATACGAGCAGTACTTC.

In its sample, this clonotype was seen many times. The chain combines TRBV12-3 or TRBV12-4 with TRBJ2-3; tentatively, D is TRBD1 (6 bases). The CDR3 is 17 amino acids. The V end was cut by 6 bases, the J end by 0 bases, with 19 bases between. CDR3 in DNA: TGTGCCAGCAGCCACGGCTCCGGGACAAGAAGCACAGATACGCAGTATTTT. Residues: CASSHGSGTRSTDTQYF.

The chain uses TRBV3-1 and TRBJ1-2; the match to TRBD1 covers 9 bases. Looked up from germline, CDR1 is LGHDT and CDR2 is YNNKEL (reference sequence). The CDR3 extends over 14 amino acids. Unmatched junction bases numbered 9, after V lost 6 bases and J lost 7 bases. CDR3 nucleotides: TGTGCCAGCAGAAACAGGGGACAGGGTTCTGGCTACACCTTC. It yields the protein CASRNRGQGSGYTF.

The V gene is TRBV20-1, the J gene TRBJ1-1; a weak D match, TRBD1 (5 bases). This CDR3 is 15 amino acids long. CDR1 and CDR2 from the germline V gene are DFQATT and SNEGSKA (reference sequence). Trimming left V 0 bases short and J 4 bases short, with 15 bases between. DNA for the CDR3: TGCAGTGCTAGAGATGGGGGGAGCGGGGGCACTGAAGCTTTCTTT. The encoded protein is CSARDGGSGGTEAFF.

This clonotype has ten or more counts. This chain links TRBV7-9 with TRBJ2-1; 10 positions match TRBD2. Per germline, CDR1 SEHNR and CDR2 FQNEAQ (reference sequence). CDR3 length: 14 residues. V lost 8 bases and J lost 7; bases outside the gene matches: 8. For the CDR3, the DNA is TGTGCCAGCGAATCTAGCGGGAGCTATAATGAGCAGTTCTTC. It is translated as CASESSGSYNEQFF.

The gene calls are TRBV12-3 or TRBV12-4 and TRBJ1-6; a weak D match, TRBD1 (5 bases). CDR3 length equals 14 residues. Trimming took off 6 bases at V and 8 bases at J, with 14 bases between the two ends. The CDR3 DNA reads TGTGCCAGCAGCCTAGGGGTAATGGATTCACCCCTCCACTTT. This codes for CASSLGVMDSPLHF.

In regard to this clonotype: One end of the junction does not line up with germline, which may come from a read error. The chain joins TRBV5-1 to TRBJ2-1; 12 bases line up with TRBD2. CDR1 is SGHRS and CDR2 is YFSETQ in the germline V gene. CDR3 size: 13 residues. CDR3 sequence: CASSSSGGEEQFF. CDR3 nucleotide sequence: TGTGCCAGCAGCTCTAGCGGGGGGGAGGAGCAGTTCTTC.

V usage is TRBV19 and J usage is TRBJ1-6, with 10 bases that match TRBD1. Germline V gene sequence: CDR1 LNHDA, CDR2 SQIVND (reference sequence). The CDR3 covers 16 residues. Losses at the gene ends were 4 bases for V and 8 bases for J; bases not matched to a gene: 8. The CDR3: CASSNDRGRFHSPLHF. CDR3 nucleotides: TGTGCCAGTAGTAATGACAGGGGGCGCTTCCATTCACCCCTCCACTTT.

This clonotype was found a few times. J is TRBJ1-2 and V is TRBV4-2; no definite D call. This CDR3 has 15 amino acids. The ends were cut back, 1 base at V and 0 bases at J, with 9 bases in the middle. CDR1 LGHNA and CDR2 YNFKEQ come from the germline V gene. The CDR3 region is CASSQVLGSNYGYTF. The CDR3 bases are TGTGCCAGCAGCCAAGTCTTGGGATCTAACTATGGCTACACCTTC.

In this sample, this clonotype turned up a few times. The chain carries TRBV7-6 and TRBJ2-1; 8 bases map to TRBD1. Germline values: CDR1 SGHVS, CDR2 FNYEAQ. The CDR3 totals 17 residues. V lost 1 base and J lost 4; bases outside the gene matches: 9. Here the CDR3 DNA reads TGTGCCAGCAGCTTAGACGGAGGGACAGGAGTTTACAATGAGCAGTTCTTC. The encoded protein is CASSLDGGTGVYNEQFF.

V and J are TRBV19 and TRBJ1-1; TRBD1 matches 10 bases. Germline V gene lookup returns CDR1 LNHDA and CDR2 SQIVND (reference sequence). V shed 6 bases and J 4 bases; nucleotides not matched to a gene: 5. CDR3 size: 14 residues. CDR3 protein: CASRDRGGGTEAFF. In DNA, the CDR3 is TGTGCCAGTAGGGACAGGGGGGGGGGCACTGAAGCTTTCTTT. The full variable domain, rest sourced from reference TRBV19 and TRBJ1-1, is DGGITQSPKYLFRKEGQNVTLSCEQNLNHDAMYWYRQDPGQGLRLIYYSQIVNDFQKGDIAEGYSVSREKKESFPLTVTSAQKNPTAFYLCASRDRGGGTEAFFGQGTRLTVV.

The chain carries TRBV7-8 and TRBJ2-6; D is unclear. Germline values: CDR1 SGHVS, CDR2 FQNEAQ. The CDR3 covers 14 residues. V gave up 5 bases and J gave up 0 bases, with 5 bases separating them. CDR3 nucleotide sequence: TGTGCCAGCAGCCGCACCTCTGGGGCCAACGTCCTGACTTTC. Translation gives CASSRTSGANVLTF.

This clonotype appeared a few times. The V call is TRBV20-1, the J call TRBJ1-4; D might be TRBD1 (6 bases). CDR3 length equals 14 residues. CDR1 is DFQATT, CDR2 SNEGSKA, per germline (reference sequence). V was clipped by 6 bases and J by 0 bases, with 11 bases between them. CDR3 in DNA: TGCAGTGCCCAAAGGGGGGCAACTAATGAAAAACTGTTTTTT. This encodes CSAQRGATNEKLFF.

The chain employs TRBV20-1 and TRBJ2-7; TRBD2 agrees at 15 bases. V lost 5 bases and J lost 1; bases outside the gene matches: 12. The CDR3 consists of 18 residues. Germline-derived CDR1 and CDR2 are DFQATT and SNEGSKA (reference sequence). The CDR3 region is CSAGIPGLAGGHSYEQYF. In DNA, the CDR3 is TGCAGTGCTGGAATTCCGGGACTAGCGGGAGGTCATTCCTACGAGCAGTACTTC.

The V gene is TRBV6-2 or TRBV6-3, the J gene TRBJ2-1, with a tentative D call TRBD2 (5 bases). Germline V gene sequence: CDR1 MNHEY, CDR2 SVGEGT. The CDR3 sequence is 14 residues long. Deletions cut 2 bases from V and 3 bases from J, with 8 bases between. The CDR3 reads CASSYVGVYNEQFF. The CDR3 nucleotides are TGTGCCAGCAGTTACGTGGGAGTCTACAATGAGCAGTTCTTC.

This clonotype turned up a few times. The gene calls are TRBV6-1 and TRBJ2-7; TRBD1 agrees at 8 bases. Trimming took 6 bases from V and 3 from J; bases not matched to a gene: 10. CDR1 and CDR2 from the germline V gene are MNHNS and SASEGT. The CDR3 has 15 residues. This chain's CDR3 is CASRRTRTGSYEQYF. CDR3 nucleotides: TGTGCCAGCAGGAGAACAAGGACAGGGAGCTACGAGCAGTACTTC.

In this sample, this clonotype turned up once. The genes are TRBV6-1 and TRBJ2-7, with 9 bases identical to TRBD2. The V gene end was trimmed by 5 bases and the J gene end by 4 bases; junction bases not matched to a gene: 6. The CDR3 length is 14 residues. Per germline, CDR1 MNHNS and CDR2 SASEGT. CDR3 sequence: CASSPRGLAYEQYF. Written as DNA, the CDR3 is TGTGCCAGCAGTCCACGGGGACTAGCATACGAGCAGTACTTC.

This clonotype appeared a few times. The chain couples TRBV5-5 to TRBJ2-5, with D possibly being TRBD2 (5 bases). V was pared by 3 bases and J by 5 bases, with 14 bases between. This CDR3 is 14 amino acids long. The germline gives CDR1 SGHKS, CDR2 YYEKEE (reference sequence). The CDR3 here is CASSSRSVSETQYF. CDR3 bases: TGTGCCAGCAGCTCACGTAGCGTATCGGAGACCCAGTACTTC.

The table lists this clonotype with many counts. This sequence joins TRBV3-1 and TRBJ2-7; D remains unclear. The CDR3 spans 17 residues. In germline, CDR1 is LGHDT, CDR2 YNNKEL (reference sequence). The V end was cut by 3 bases, the J end by 4 bases, with 22 bases between. The CDR3 coding sequence is TGTGCCAGCAGCCAGCGCCTCCCTTGGCAGGTCTTATACGAGCAGTACTTC. Translating it yields CASSQRLPWQVLYEQYF.

There are many counts of this clonotype. The gene calls are TRBV11-2 and TRBJ2-1; 7 bases agree with TRBD2. The CDR3 is 18 residues long. The V and J ends lost 3 bases and 0 bases, in that order; junction bases with no gene match: 11. Germline V gene sequence: CDR1 SGHAT, CDR2 FQNNGV. CDR3 in amino acids: CASSFRLAGMSSYNEQFF. CDR3 coding DNA: TGTGCCAGCAGCTTCCGACTAGCTGGCATGAGCTCCTACAATGAGCAGTTCTTC.

This clonotype was counted only a few times. The chain joins TRBV28 to TRBJ1-1, with TRBD1 identical over 9 bases. Trimming at V came to 5 bases and at J to 13 bases, leaving 14 bases not matched to a gene. Looked up from germline, CDR1 is MDHEN and CDR2 is SYDVKM. The CDR3 is made up of 14 amino acids. CDR3 DNA sequence: TGTGCCAGCAGTATACCCGACAGGGGGTTAGTTGTTTTCTTT. It yields the protein CASSIPDRGLVVFF.

This chain uses TRBV20-1 with TRBJ2-3; TRBD2 matches at 14 bases. CDR1 and CDR2 from the germline V gene are DFQATT and SNEGSKA (reference sequence). The CDR3 consists of 15 residues. The junction had 7 bases not matched to a gene; V was cut back by 6 bases and J by 5 bases. The CDR3 DNA is TGCAGTGCAACCGGGACTAGCGGGAGCGGAGATACGCAGTATTTT. As protein: CSATGTSGSGDTQYF.

This clonotype was seen ten or more times. The CDR3 nucleotides are TGCAGTGCCCCCCTAGCGGGAGGCCTCACAGATACGCAGTATTTT. This gives the protein CSAPLAGGLTDTQYF. V gene TRBV20-1 combines with J gene TRBJ2-3; 11 bases align to TRBD2. This CDR3 spans 15 amino acids. V trimming: 6 bases; J trimming: 2 bases; junction bases outside the gene matches: 7. CDR1 DFQATT and CDR2 SNEGSKA come from the germline V gene (reference sequence).

This clonotype has only a few counts. The chain has TRBV19 and TRBJ1-5; D gene unclear. Trimming took off 4 bases at V and 2 bases at J, with 9 bases between the two ends. The length of the CDR3 is 14 residues. In germline, CDR1 is LNHDA, CDR2 SQIVND (reference sequence). The chain's CDR3 is CASSKVWGNQPQHF. The CDR3 DNA follows: TGTGCCAGTAGTAAAGTCTGGGGCAATCAGCCCCAGCATTTT.

This clonotype was seen repeatedly, ten times or more. The chain recombines TRBV4-1 with TRBJ2-1, with D uncertain. The ends were cut back, 0 bases at V and 6 bases at J, with 15 bases in the middle. This CDR3 contains 16 residues. The germline V gene encodes CDR1 MGHRA and CDR2 YSYEKL. The CDR3 loop is CASSQELVVLGNEQFF. Written as DNA, the CDR3 is TGCGCCAGCAGCCAAGAATTAGTGGTCTTAGGCAATGAGCAGTTCTTC.

This chain links TRBV24-1 with TRBJ1-2, with 10 bases lining up with TRBD1. CDR3 length: 15 amino acids. Germline CDR1 KGHDR, CDR2 SFDVKD. J was trimmed by 2 bases and V by 4 bases; bases with no gene match: 3. The CDR3 spells CATSDRDRGNYGYTF. The CDR3 DNA follows: TGTGCCACCAGTGACCGGGACAGGGGAAACTATGGCTACACCTTC.